The TCR beta chain under discussion was sequenced for a study of T cells expressing NK-cell markers. Germline-derived CDR1 and CDR2 are MDHEN and SYDVKM. The CDR3 has 15 residues. With the 5' RACE reads reprocessed, TCRdb shows one record per CDR3 protein and no DNA. In total, the table holds hundreds of thousands of distinct CDR3 sequences. The source is a woman between 18 and 70 years old in good health. The sample comprised blood T cells: a sorted CD56 or NKG2C T cell subset, CD4+ or CD8+ T cells, or bulk PBMC T cells (not recorded which). The V gene is TRBV28, the J gene TRBJ2-3; TCRdb calls TRBD1, which cannot be checked without DNA. The CDR3: CASSSLRQATDTQYF.